This T cell receptor beta chain is from a study of Ad26.COV2.S vaccination and SARS-CoV-2 variants. Study results and caveats: Spike-specific TCR breadth ran higher among vaccine recipients than placebo recipients.

The sample's treatment: approximately 18 received Ad26.COV2.S at low or high dose, single or two shots; about five received placebo; per-sample allocation not given. Sampling happened 63 days after the first vaccine or placebo injection. Repertoires were generated with immunoSEQ multiplex PCR, while TCRdb's copy carries only in-frame clones and drops some. The sample has more than 300,000 clones; over 80% are singletons. To note about this clone: The antigen is not known.

The length of the CDR3 is 16 residues. Germline V lookup: CDR1 GTSNPN, CDR2 SVGIG (reference sequence). Between the trimmed V and J ends, which lost 2 bases and 4 bases, there was a span of 18 bases. The chain links TRBV30 to TRBJ1-3, with D uncertain. The input for sequencing was peripheral blood, taken in a trial of Ad26.COV2.S vaccine versus placebo. This TCR was recovered from a person aged 18-65 years who received the Ad26.COV2.S COVID-19 vaccine or a placebo. The CDR3 region has the DNA TGTGCCTGGAGTCCCGGACCCAACCTGGGGGGAAACACCATATATTTT. Encoded protein: CAWSPGPNLGGNTIYF.